Listed here are 18 T cell receptor beta chains from one sample, sequenced in a study of CD8 T cells in ankylosing spondylitis. TCRdb re-derived calls from the 5' RACE reads in MiXCR, one entry per CDR3 protein. The sample includes 150,000 to 200,000 distinct CDR3 sequences, roughly 11% of them seen just once. The sample taken for sequencing was blood, either unsorted or a sorted T cell fraction (not recorded which). The receptor set was obtained from a male donor with ankylosing spondylitis or in good health (not recorded which).

This clonotype has at least ten counts. The V call is TRBV5-1, the J call TRBJ2-1, with TRBD1 matching over 8 bases. V gave up 5 bases and J gave up 4 bases; unmatched junction bases: 5. CDR1 SGHRS and CDR2 YFSETQ come from the germline V gene. This CDR3 has 14 residues. CDR3 protein: CASRGQGRYNEQFF. CDR3 DNA sequence: TGCGCCAGCAGAGGACAGGGTAGATACAATGAGCAGTTCTTC.

This clonotype has ten or more counts. This chain joins TRBV7-9 and TRBJ2-1; D remains unclear. This CDR3 region has 14 residues. Between the trimmed V and J ends, which lost 5 bases and 2 bases, there was a span of 10 bases. The germline V gene encodes CDR1 SEHNR and CDR2 FQNEAQ (reference sequence). The CDR3 DNA follows: TGTGCCAGCAGCCCGGATTTCCCCTACAATGAGCAGTTCTTC. Amino acids: CASSPDFPYNEQFF.

This clonotype has at least ten counts. The chain joins TRBV20-1 to TRBJ1-1; 8 bases are shared with TRBD1. This CDR3 spans 14 amino acids. Germline lookup yields CDR1 DFQATT and CDR2 SNEGSKA (reference sequence). The V gene end was trimmed by 3 bases and the J gene end by 8 bases; junction bases not matched to a gene: 11. CDR3 amino acids: CSARVPKGQVEAFF. The CDR3, as DNA: TGCAGTGCTAGGGTCCCGAAGGGACAGGTGGAAGCTTTCTTT.

The table lists this clonotype with many counts. The chain has TRBV6-6 and TRBJ2-1; the D is unclear. Germline V gene sequence: CDR1 MNHNY, CDR2 SVGAGI (reference sequence). The CDR3 extends over 13 amino acids. The V end was cut by 6 bases, the J end by 0 bases, with 6 bases between. The CDR3 spells CASRSTSYNEQFF. CDR3 bases: TGTGCCAGCAGGTCCACCTCCTACAATGAGCAGTTCTTC.

The table lists this clonotype with a few counts. The rearrangement uses TRBV7-9 and TRBJ2-2; D unresolved. Germline-derived CDR1 and CDR2 are SEHNR and FQNEAQ (reference sequence). The CDR3 is made up of 14 amino acids. V lost 4 bases to trimming and J lost 0 bases, with 6 bases between them. The CDR3 is CASSYVSNTGELFF. The CDR3 DNA is TGTGCCAGCAGCTACGTCTCGAACACCGGGGAGCTGTTTTTT.

V usage is TRBV3-1 and J usage is TRBJ2-1; D may be TRBD1 or TRBD2 (5 bases each). Germline V gene lookup returns CDR1 LGHDT and CDR2 YNNKEL (reference sequence). V lost 1 base to trimming and J lost 9 bases, with 16 bases between them. This CDR3 spans 15 amino acids. The CDR3 DNA reads as TGTGCCAGCAGCCAAGCAGTTCGGGGCATGGGTGAGCAGTTCTTC. Encoded protein: CASSQAVRGMGEQFF.

The sample holds many counts of this clonotype. This chain joins TRBV5-1 and TRBJ2-3; D unresolved. The CDR3 covers 16 residues. The germline gives CDR1 SGHRS, CDR2 YFSETQ. With 0 bases removed from V and 1 base from J, the gap between germline ends came to 12 bases. CDR3 nucleotides: TGCGCCAGCAGCTTGGGGGTTACCTCGGGCACAGATACGCAGTATTTT. Translating gives CASSLGVTSGTDTQYF. Together with reference TRBV5-1 and TRBJ2-3, the CDR3 gives the full variable domain: KAGVTQTPRYLIKTRGQQVTLSCSPISGHRSVSWYQQTPGQGLQFLFEYFSETQRNKGNFPGRFSGRQFSNSRSEMNVSTLELGDSALYLCASSLGVTSGTDTQYFGPGTRLTVL.

This clonotype was picked up many times. The chain joins TRBV5-1 to TRBJ2-1; 13 nucleotides match TRBD2. The CDR3 covers 16 residues. V lost 0 bases and J lost 9; bases outside the gene matches: 6. Germline V CDR1 and CDR2: SGHRS, YFSETQ. CDR3 nucleotide sequence: TGCGCCAGCAGCTTGGGCGGACTAGCGGGGGACATTGAGCAGTTCTTC. Translation: CASSLGGLAGDIEQFF.

This chain joins TRBV7-9 and TRBJ2-5, with 15 bases fitting TRBD2. Unmatched junction bases numbered 5, after V lost 5 bases and J lost 4 bases. Germline-derived CDR1 and CDR2 are SEHNR and FQNEAQ (reference sequence). CDR3 length equals 16 residues. The CDR3 DNA reads TGTGCCAGCAGCCCCCGGACTAGCGGGGGGGTAGAGACCCAGTACTTC. Translation: CASSPRTSGGVETQYF.

This clonotype was found many times. Germline is not matched at one junction end, which may reflect a read error. The V call is TRBV20-1, the J call TRBJ1-5; possible D gene TRBD1, 6 bases. The CDR3 length is 15 residues. Germline CDR1 DFQATT, CDR2 SNEGSKA (reference sequence). Here the CDR3 DNA reads TGCAGTGCTCGAGACGGGACACATAGCAATCAGCCCCAGCATTTT. Protein product: CSARDGTHSNQPQHF.

This clonotype was picked up many times. This chain connects TRBV10-3 to TRBJ2-5; D perhaps matches TRBD2 (5 bases). This CDR3 is 12 amino acids long. Per the germline V gene, CDR1 is ENHRY and CDR2 is SYGVKD. Trimming took off 2 bases at V and 9 bases at J, with 10 bases between the two ends. This CDR3 is CAISEQTGSQYF. For the CDR3, the DNA is TGTGCCATCAGTGAGCAGACGGGGTCCCAGTACTTC.

The rearrangement joins TRBV14 to TRBJ2-1, with 9 nucleotides matching TRBD1. V was pared by 1 base and J by 8 bases, with 9 bases of the junction left unmatched. The CDR3 consists of 16 residues. Germline lookup yields CDR1 SGHDN and CDR2 FVKESK. CDR3 residues: CASSQASGTGSDEQFF. The CDR3 nucleotides read TGTGCCAGCAGCCAAGCCTCCGGGACAGGGTCCGATGAGCAGTTCTTC. The full variable domain, in which reference TRBV14 and TRBJ2-1 provide the parts outside the CDR3, is EAGVTQFPSHSVIEKGQTVTLRCDPISGHDNLYWYRRVMGKEIKFLLHFVKESKQDESGMPNNRFLAERTGGTYSTLKVQPAELEDSGVYFCASSQASGTGSDEQFFGPGTRLTVL.

In its sample, this clonotype was seen many times. The chain couples TRBV5-1 to TRBJ1-3, with a tentative D call TRBD1 (6 bases). This CDR3 comprises 18 residues. Germline loops: CDR1 SGHRS, CDR2 YFSETQ. The V gene lost 0 bases and the J gene lost 0 bases, with 16 bases spanning the gap. CDR3 bases: TGCGCCAGCAGCTTGGCATTAGGACAGTGGGGCTCTGGAAACACCATATATTTT. It codes for CASSLALGQWGSGNTIYF. Drawing the rest from reference TRBV5-1 and TRBJ1-3, the complete variable domain is KAGVTQTPRYLIKTRGQQVTLSCSPISGHRSVSWYQQTPGQGLQFLFEYFSETQRNKGNFPGRFSGRQFSNSRSEMNVSTLELGDSALYLCASSLALGQWGSGNTIYFGEGSWLTVV.

A note on this clonotype: Being one base from a much bigger clone, this may be a read error. V is TRBV4-3 and J is TRBJ1-6, with a possible D match to TRBD1 (5 bases). The CDR3 is 16 amino acids. Germline V gene sequence: CDR1 LGHNA, CDR2 YSLEER. CDR3 in DNA: TGCACCAGCAGCCAAGCCCAACAGGTCTATAATTCACCCCTCCACTTT. Its protein is CTSSQAQQVYNSPLHF.

The chain uses TRBV27 and TRBJ2-5; 7 nucleotides agree with TRBD1. J gave up 5 bases and V 2 bases, and 11 bases lay outside the gene matches. Germline loops: CDR1 MNHEY, CDR2 SMNVEV (reference sequence). The CDR3 is made up of 16 amino acids. This chain's CDR3 is CASSLNGQASWETQYF. For the CDR3, the DNA is TGTGCCAGCAGTTTAAACGGACAGGCGTCGTGGGAGACCCAGTACTTC.

This clonotype was observed many times. The chain joins TRBV3-1 to TRBJ2-7; no clear D. The germline V gene encodes CDR1 LGHDT and CDR2 YNNKEL (reference sequence). The V end was cut by 4 bases, the J end by 3 bases, with 13 bases between. The CDR3 spans 14 residues. The CDR3 reads CASSPWPDHYEQYF. The CDR3 nucleotides read TGTGCCAGCAGCCCCTGGCCCGATCACTACGAGCAGTACTTC.

This clonotype has at least ten counts. The V gene is TRBV5-1, the J gene TRBJ2-5; D assignment may be TRBD1 or TRBD2 (6 bases each). The CDR3 runs to 15 residues. V lost 0 bases and J lost 4, with 13 bases in between. Germline CDR1 is SGHRS and CDR2 is YFSETQ. The DNA of the CDR3 is TGCGCCAGCAGCTTGGCCCGGGGGCGCGGAGAGACCCAGTACTTC. Translating it yields CASSLARGRGETQYF.

Ten or more counts support this clonotype. This chain links TRBV20-1 with TRBJ2-7, with D uncertain. This CDR3 comprises 11 residues. Trimming removed 6 bases from V and 5 bases from J, with 11 bases in between. Germline lookup yields CDR1 DFQATT and CDR2 SNEGSKA (reference sequence). This chain's CDR3 is CSAPLNHEQYF. As DNA, the CDR3 is TGCAGTGCCCCGCTAAATCACGAGCAGTACTTC.